This T cell receptor beta chain was sequenced during a study of blood T cell repertoires in COVID-19. Looked up from germline, CDR1 is SGHVS and CDR2 is FQNEAQ. The V segment lost 5 bases and the J segment 4 bases; nucleotides outside the gene matches: 2. CDR3 length: 13 amino acids. TCRdb's table, derived via immunoSEQ multiplex PCR, lists solely in-frame clones and lacks some. The sample consists of about 130,000 clones, roughly 82% of them appearing once. The source material was peripheral blood. The source of this sequence is a human donor in a cohort sampled during active COVID-19. The chain employs TRBV7-8 and TRBJ2-3, with 8 bases fitting TRBD1. As DNA, the CDR3 is TGTGCCAGCAGCCTACAGGGGGCAGATACGCAGTATTTT. Residues: CASSLQGADTQYF.